These 31 T cell receptor beta chains share one sample of origin, sequenced in a study of cytomegalovirus exposure and HLA in healthy donors. Amplification used 60 Vbeta primers and 13 Jbeta primers. The assay was immunoSEQ multiplex PCR, and TCRdb's table has in-frame clones only and misses some. The sample lists more than 110,000 clones, over 75% seen once, with approximately 2.5% in the top ten. Sequenced input: PBMCs. These receptors all stem from a man between 45 and 60 years old in good health and CMV-seronegative.

The DNA for the CDR3 is TGTGCCAGTAGTATAGTGCCGGTAATGAACACTGAAGCTTTCTTT. Amino acid sequence: CASSIVPVMNTEAFF. The chain is built from TRBV19 and TRBJ1-1; D gene unclear. V gave up 1 base and J gave up 0 bases, with 9 bases separating them. CDR3 length equals 15 residues. CDR1 LNHDA and CDR2 SQIVND come from the germline V gene (reference sequence). The variable domain in full, completed from reference TRBV19 and TRBJ1-1, reads DGGITQSPKYLFRKEGQNVTLSCEQNLNHDAMYWYRQDPGQGLRLIYYSQIVNDFQKGDIAEGYSVSREKKESFPLTVTSAQKNPTAFYLCASSIVPVMNTEAFFGQGTRLTVV.

This clone was counted a few times. The chain combines TRBV5-4 with TRBJ2-7; 10 bases fit TRBD2. The CDR3 is made up of 12 amino acids. J gave up 7 bases and V 3 bases, and 1 base lay outside the gene matches. Germline assignment: CDR1 SGHNT and CDR2 YYREEE (reference sequence). CDR3 sequence: CASSSLAGEQYF. The DNA of the CDR3 is TGTGCCAGCAGCTCACTAGCGGGAGAGCAGTACTTC.

A few counts support this clone. This chain joins TRBV5-4 and TRBJ2-6, with 8 bases aligning to TRBD1. This CDR3 comprises 19 residues. V gave up 1 base and J gave up 0 bases; unmatched junction bases: 9. CDR1 and CDR2 from the germline V gene are SGHNT and YYREEE (reference sequence). The CDR3 region has the DNA TGTGCCAGCAGCTTGCAGGGGGCGCCCATACTCTCTGGGGCCAACGTCCTGACTTTC. This sequence encodes CASSLQGAPILSGANVLTF.

The chain couples TRBV6-1 to TRBJ2-7; possible D gene TRBD1, 6 bases. V lost 7 bases and J 1 base, leaving 17 bases between the germline ends. From germline, CDR1 is MNHNS and CDR2 SASEGT. This CDR3 region has 15 residues. CDR3 DNA: TGTGCCAGCAACTTAAATTTCGGACAGTCCTACGAGCAGTACTTC. This translates into CASNLNFGQSYEQYF.

This clone showed up just a few times. This sequence joins TRBV2 and TRBJ2-7, with TRBD1 as a possible D gene (6 bases). Germline CDR1 SNHLY, CDR2 FYNNEI. This CDR3 spans 15 amino acids. The ends were cut back, 3 bases at V and 6 bases at J, with 18 bases in the middle. The CDR3 coding sequence is TGTGCCAGCAGTGAGACCAATTACGTAGGGGGCGAGCAGTACTTC. This codes for CASSETNYVGGEQYF.

This clone was detected a few times. The rearrangement links TRBV5-1 to TRBJ2-1, with 8 bases lining up with TRBD2. The J segment lost 7 bases and the V segment lost 6 bases, leaving 9 bases of the junction unmatched. The CDR3 consists of 14 residues. Germline CDR1 and CDR2: SGHRS and YFSETQ. The CDR3 DNA reads TGCGCCAGCACCCCGACTAGCGAAATAAATGAGCAGTTCTTC. As protein: CASTPTSEINEQFF. Using reference TRBV5-1 and TRBJ2-1 for the parts outside the CDR3, the full variable domain is KAGVTQTPRYLIKTRGQQVTLSCSPISGHRSVSWYQQTPGQGLQFLFEYFSETQRNKGNFPGRFSGRQFSNSRSEMNVSTLELGDSALYLCASTPTSEINEQFFGPGTRLTVL.

The J gene is TRBJ2-5, the V gene TRBV7-6, with D possibly TRBD1 on 5 matching bases. The CDR3 totals 16 residues. Trimming left V 5 bases short and J 3 bases short, with 19 bases between. The germline CDR1 and CDR2 sequences are SGHVS and FNYEAQ. The CDR3 loop reads CASSLTPQTEKETQYF. The CDR3 nucleotides read TGTGCCAGCAGCCTCACCCCACAGACAGAGAAAGAGACCCAGTACTTC.

The rearrangement joins TRBV15 to TRBJ1-4; the match to TRBD1 covers 7 bases. From germline, CDR1 is LNHNV and CDR2 YYDKDF (reference sequence). Trimming at V came to 0 bases and at J to 4 bases, leaving 11 bases not matched to a gene. CDR3 length: 18 amino acids. CDR3 sequence reads: CATSRDKWATGDNEKLFF. CDR3 sequence (DNA): TGTGCCACCAGCAGAGATAAATGGGCAACAGGGGATAATGAAAAACTGTTTTTT.

The rearrangement joins TRBV2 to TRBJ1-1; possible D gene TRBD1, 6 bases. The ends were cut back, 8 bases at V and 7 bases at J, with 20 bases in the middle. Germline V gives CDR1 SNHLY, CDR2 FYNNEI. The CDR3 is 14 amino acids. The CDR3 DNA is TGTGCCAGCCACAAAGAGTGGGGGCCTCATGAAGCTTTCTTT. The encoded protein is CASHKEWGPHEAFF.

V usage is TRBV5-6 and J usage is TRBJ2-7; D is ambiguous. The V gene's germline CDR1 is SGHDT and CDR2 YYEEEE. The CDR3 is 14 residues long. V shed 0 bases and J shed 0 bases, with 7 bases lying between them. CDR3 protein: CASSLGHLSYEQYF. CDR3 in DNA: TGTGCCAGCAGCTTGGGGCACCTCTCCTACGAGCAGTACTTC.

A remark on this clone: The same CDR3 is also encoded by other DNA sequences in this sample. J is TRBJ1-5 and V is TRBV5-1; D possibly corresponds to TRBD1 (5 bases). V dropped 0 bases and J dropped 4 bases, with 11 bases sitting between them. The germline V gene encodes CDR1 SGHRS and CDR2 YFSETQ. This CDR3 spans 15 amino acids. CDR3 nucleotides: TGCGCCAGCAGCTTGGATGGGGGAGGGAATCAGCCCCAGCATTTT. Residues: CASSLDGGGNQPQHF.

The J gene is TRBJ2-7, the V gene TRBV9; D is possibly TRBD1 (5 bases). Germline V CDR1 and CDR2: SGDLS, YYNGEE. This CDR3 spans 15 amino acids. V was shortened by 4 bases and J by 2 bases, with 16 bases between the two germline ends. As DNA, the CDR3 is TGTGCCAGCAGCCCTTCCCCCAGGGTTACCTACGAGCAGTACTTC. It specifies CASSPSPRVTYEQYF.

This CDR3 is CASSRGTGAYEQYF. CDR3 nucleotides: TGTGCCAGCAGCAGAGGGACAGGGGCCTACGAGCAGTACTTC. This chain links TRBV7-7 with TRBJ2-5; 10 bases line up with TRBD1. The DNA end favors TRBJ2-7, so the J call may be wrong. CDR3 length: 14 residues. CDR1 is SSHAT, CDR2 FNYEAQ, per germline (reference sequence).

The gene calls are TRBV7-9 and TRBJ2-5; 8 bases are a match to TRBD2. With the DNA end fitting TRBJ2-7 better, the J assignment may be wrong. The germline CDR1 and CDR2 sequences are SEHNR and FQNEAQ (reference sequence). The CDR3 extends over 15 amino acids. The CDR3 loop reads CASSLPYGRVDEQYF. CDR3 bases: TGTGCCAGCAGCTTACCCTACGGGAGGGTCGACGAGCAGTACTTC.

The gene calls are TRBV5-1 and TRBJ2-3; the match to TRBD1 covers 12 bases. The CDR3 has 15 residues. The germline V gene encodes CDR1 SGHRS and CDR2 YFSETQ. J gave up 6 bases and V 0 bases, and 2 bases lay outside the gene matches. This CDR3 reads CASSLGDRGHDTQYF. The CDR3, as DNA: TGCGCCAGCAGCTTGGGGGACAGGGGGCACGATACGCAGTATTTT.

The chain is built from TRBV5-8 and TRBJ2-2; D possibly corresponds to TRBD2 (5 bases). The CDR3 length is 16 residues. Between the trimmed V and J ends, which lost 4 bases and 6 bases, there was a span of 19 bases. Germline V lookup: CDR1 SGHTS, CDR2 YDEGEE. The CDR3 sequence is CASSVREIVRAGELFF. As DNA, the CDR3 is TGTGCCAGCAGCGTCCGGGAAATTGTAAGGGCCGGGGAGCTGTTTTTT.

This chain connects TRBV29-1 to TRBJ2-7; 7 nucleotides agree with TRBD2. CDR1 and CDR2 (germline): SQVTM, ANQGSEA. Trimming at V came to 4 bases and at J to 4 bases, leaving 10 bases not matched to a gene. The CDR3 totals 14 residues. CDR3 amino acids: CSVVLADSHYEQYF. CDR3 coding DNA: TGCAGCGTTGTGCTAGCGGACTCCCATTACGAGCAGTACTTC.

This chain links TRBV5-8 with TRBJ2-7; D is unresolved. The CDR3 loop spans 13 amino acids. The germline gives CDR1 SGHTS, CDR2 YDEGEE. Trimming took 4 bases from V and 6 from J, leaving 14 bases between them. DNA for the CDR3: TGTGCCAGCAGCCGAAGGAGTCGAAGCGAGCAGTACTTC. This sequence encodes CASSRRSRSEQYF.

The genes are TRBV5-1 and TRBJ2-2; TRBD1 aligns across 9 bases. J was trimmed by 7 bases and V by 4 bases; bases with no gene match: 11. From germline, CDR1 is SGHRS and CDR2 YFSETQ. The CDR3 is 16 amino acids. The CDR3 region is CASSPSGTGRFGELFF. CDR3 sequence (DNA): TGCGCCAGCAGCCCTTCCGGGACAGGGAGGTTCGGGGAGCTGTTTTTT.

The chain links TRBV14 to TRBJ2-2; D possibly corresponds to TRBD1 (6 bases). Per the germline V gene, CDR1 is SGHDN and CDR2 is FVKESK. Trimming took off 5 bases at V and 4 bases at J, with 14 bases between the two ends. The CDR3 length is 15 residues. The DNA of the CDR3 is TGTGCCAGCAGCTCCGAGGACAGACCCACCGGGGAGCTGTTTTTT. Its protein is CASSSEDRPTGELFF.

This chain joins TRBV7-3 and TRBJ1-1, with D perhaps TRBD1 (5 bases). V lost 0 bases, J lost 5 bases, and 16 bases lay in between. Germline V gene sequence: CDR1 SGHTA, CDR2 FQGTGA. The CDR3 sequence is 16 residues long. The CDR3 coding sequence is TGTGCCAGCAGCTTAACGGCGGCAGGGTTTGGGACTGAAGCTTTCTTT. Translating it yields CASSLTAAGFGTEAFF. The full variable domain, in which reference TRBV7-3 and TRBJ1-1 provide the parts outside the CDR3, is GAGVSQTPSNKVTEKGKYVELRCDPISGHTALYWYRQSLGQGPEFLIYFQGTGAADDSGLPNDRFFAVRPEGSVSTLKIQRTERGDSAVYLCASSLTAAGFGTEAFFGQGTRLTVV.

The rearrangement uses TRBV6-1 and TRBJ1-2; 8 nucleotides match TRBD1. Trimming took 4 bases from V and 1 from J; bases not matched to a gene: 5. Germline V gene sequence: CDR1 MNHNS, CDR2 SASEGT. The CDR3 covers 15 residues. The CDR3 coding sequence is TGTGCCAGCAGTGGGGGACAGGCTCTTAACTATGGCTACACCTTC. Protein product: CASSGGQALNYGYTF.

The CDR3 bases are TGTGCCAGCACTCTGGAGGGACCTAACTATGGCTACACCTTC. It is translated as CASTLEGPNYGYTF. This sequence joins TRBV27 and TRBJ1-2; possible D gene TRBD1, 5 bases. The CDR3 sequence is 14 residues long. CDR1 is MNHEY, CDR2 SMNVEV, per germline (reference sequence). The V gene lost 7 bases and the J gene lost 0 bases, with 12 bases spanning the gap.

CDR3 in DNA: TGTGCCAGTAGTACTGGGGGGCTAGCGGGGGGCCGGACCTACGAGCAGTACTTC. Translated: CASSTGGLAGGRTYEQYF. The J gene is TRBJ2-7, the V gene TRBV19; TRBD2 matches 11 bases. Germline V gene lookup returns CDR1 LNHDA and CDR2 SQIVND (reference sequence). Unmatched junction bases numbered 13, after V lost 4 bases and J lost 2 bases. The CDR3 has 18 residues.

The chain combines TRBV2 with TRBJ1-1, with D possibly TRBD1 on 6 matching bases. From germline, CDR1 is SNHLY and CDR2 FYNNEI. This CDR3 has 15 amino acids. V gave up 4 bases and J gave up 1 base, with 13 bases separating them. The CDR3 reads CASSGFGGANTEAFF. CDR3 coding DNA: TGTGCCAGCAGTGGTTTCGGGGGGGCGAACACTGAAGCTTTCTTT. The full variable domain, with the rest looked up from reference TRBV2 and TRBJ1-1, is EPEVTQTPSHQVTQMGQEVILRCVPISNHLYFYWYRQILGQKVEFLVSFYNNEISEKSEIFDDQFSVERPDGSNFTLKIRSTKLEDSAMYFCASSGFGGANTEAFFGQGTRLTVV.

The rearrangement uses TRBV16 and TRBJ2-7, with 11 bases aligning to TRBD1. The J segment lost 3 bases and the V segment lost 2 bases, leaving 0 bases of the junction unmatched. The CDR3 is made up of 14 amino acids. Germline loops: CDR1 KGHSY, CDR2 FQNENV. The CDR3, as DNA: TGTGCCAGCAGCCAAGGGACAGGGGGCTACGAGCAGTACTTC. Protein sequence: CASSQGTGGYEQYF.

The sample holds a few counts of this clone. The chain recombines TRBV10-2 with TRBJ1-1, with a tentative D call TRBD1 (6 bases). The CDR3 is 12 amino acids. With 10 bases removed from V and 1 base from J, the gap between germline ends came to 10 bases. Germline CDR1 is WSHSY and CDR2 is SAAADI. The CDR3 here is CATLQGNTEAFF. The CDR3 DNA reads as TGCGCCACCTTACAGGGGAACACTGAAGCTTTCTTT.

The CDR3 DNA reads TGTGCCAGCAGTTTCCAGACAGGGGGGACAGATACGCAGTATTTT. Translation gives CASSFQTGGTDTQYF. V and J are TRBV28 and TRBJ2-3; 9 bases match TRBD1. In germline, CDR1 is MDHEN, CDR2 SYDVKM. The length of the CDR3 is 15 residues. V dropped 3 bases and J dropped 3; count of bases not matched to a gene: 4.

The J gene is TRBJ2-7, the V gene TRBV18, with D uncertain. V lost 3 bases, J lost 4 bases, and 7 bases lay in between. From germline, CDR1 is KGHSH and CDR2 LQKENI. The CDR3 is made up of 12 amino acids. The CDR3 DNA follows: TGTGCCAGCTCACCTACTCCATACGAGCAGTACTTC. This sequence encodes CASSPTPYEQYF.

This rearrangement joins TRBV5-1 to TRBJ2-3; 7 bases map to TRBD1. The CDR3 loop spans 13 amino acids. The V gene's germline CDR1 is SGHRS and CDR2 YFSETQ. J gave up 8 bases and V 0 bases, and 3 bases lay outside the gene matches. The CDR3 loop is CASSLENRGTQYF. CDR3 bases: TGCGCCAGCAGCTTGGAGAACAGGGGTACGCAGTATTTT.

The sample holds one count of this clone. V gene TRBV18 combines with J gene TRBJ2-7, with 9 bases fitting TRBD1. The V and J ends lost 4 bases and 4 bases, in that order; junction bases with no gene match: 14. Germline loops: CDR1 KGHSH, CDR2 LQKENI. The CDR3 runs 17 residues. CDR3 in amino acids: CASSRTPGTGKPYEQYF. The CDR3 DNA is TGTGCCAGCTCACGGACGCCTGGGACAGGGAAACCTTACGAGCAGTACTTC.